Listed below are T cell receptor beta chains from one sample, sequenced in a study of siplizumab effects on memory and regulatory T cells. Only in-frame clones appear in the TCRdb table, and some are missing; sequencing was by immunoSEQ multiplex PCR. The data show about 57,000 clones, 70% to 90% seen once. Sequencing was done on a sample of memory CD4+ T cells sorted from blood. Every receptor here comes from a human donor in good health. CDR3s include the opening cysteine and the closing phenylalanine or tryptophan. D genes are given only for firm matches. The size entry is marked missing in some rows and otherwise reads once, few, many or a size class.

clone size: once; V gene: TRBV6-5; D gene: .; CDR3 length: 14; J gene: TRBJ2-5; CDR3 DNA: TGTGCCAGCAGGCCCGGACCCCCCCAAGAGACCCAGTACTTC; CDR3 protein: CASRPGPPQETQYF
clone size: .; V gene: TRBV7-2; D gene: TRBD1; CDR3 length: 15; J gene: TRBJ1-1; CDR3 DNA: TGTGCCAGCAGCTATGACCCACAGGGGGGGACTGAAGCTTTCTTT; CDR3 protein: CASSYDPQGGTEAFF
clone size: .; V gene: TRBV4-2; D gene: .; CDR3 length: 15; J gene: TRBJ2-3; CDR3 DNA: TGTGCCAGCAGCCAAGAGAGAGGGAGCACAGATACGCAGTATTTT; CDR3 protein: CASSQERGSTDTQYF
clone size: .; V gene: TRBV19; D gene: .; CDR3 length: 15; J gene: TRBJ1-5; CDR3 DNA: TGTGCCAGTAGTATAAGCCAGAAAGTCCCTCAGCCCCAGCATTTT; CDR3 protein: CASSISQKVPQPQHF
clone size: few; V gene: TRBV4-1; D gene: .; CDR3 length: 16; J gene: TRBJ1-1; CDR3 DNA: TGCGCCAGCAGCCAACGCTACACTATACAGGGCTCTGAAGCTTTCTTT; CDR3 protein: CASSQRYTIQGSEAFF
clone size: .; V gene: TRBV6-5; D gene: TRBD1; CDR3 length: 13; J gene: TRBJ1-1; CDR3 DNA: TGTGCCACCTCGACAGGGGCAGACACTGAAGCTTTCTTT; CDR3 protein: CATSTGADTEAFF
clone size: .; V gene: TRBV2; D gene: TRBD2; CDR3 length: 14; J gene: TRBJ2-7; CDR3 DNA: TGTGCCAGCAGCGCTAGCGGACTCTCCTACGAGCAGTACTTC; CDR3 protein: CASSASGLSYEQYF
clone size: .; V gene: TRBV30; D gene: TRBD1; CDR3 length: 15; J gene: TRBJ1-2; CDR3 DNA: TGTGCCTGGAGTGAGGGACAGAACTTTAACTATGGCTACACCTTC; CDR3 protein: CAWSEGQNFNYGYTF
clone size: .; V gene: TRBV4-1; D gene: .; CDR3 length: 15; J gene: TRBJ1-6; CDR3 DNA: TGCGCCAGCAGCCAGGGGAGCTCCTATAATTCACCCCTCCACTTT; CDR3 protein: CASSQGSSYNSPLHF
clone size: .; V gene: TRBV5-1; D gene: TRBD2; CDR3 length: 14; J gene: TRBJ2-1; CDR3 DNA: TGCGCCAGCAGCTGGCGGACTAGCGGGAATGAGCAGTTCTTC; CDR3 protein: CASSWRTSGNEQFF